The T cell receptor beta chain described here comes from a study of blood T cell repertoires in COVID-19. V was pared by 2 bases and J by 3 bases, with 3 bases of the junction left unmatched. This CDR3 contains 14 residues. Germline CDR1 MNHEY, CDR2 SVGAGI. Libraries were prepared by immunoSEQ multiplex PCR; TCRdb keeps only in-frame clonotypes and omits some of them. Of about 360,000 clones listed, more than 75% are singletons. Specimen: peripheral blood. The chain combines TRBV6-5 with TRBJ2-5; 7 positions agree with TRBD2. The receptor comes from a human donor with acute or convalescent COVID-19. The donor label of this sample is uncertain. DNA of the CDR3: TGTGCCAGCAGTTACCCGGGGACTAAAGAGACCCAGTACTTC. It is translated as CASSYPGTKETQYF.